The T cell receptor beta chain under discussion was sequenced for a study of cytomegalovirus exposure and HLA in healthy donors. The PCR used 60 Vbeta and 13 Jbeta primers. Data came from immunoSEQ multiplex PCR; TCRdb stores just in-frame clones and leaves some out. The sample has fewer than 75,000 clones, roughly 80% seen once; the top ten hold about 2.8%. Input material: PBMCs. The TCR was taken from a woman aged 25 to 39 in good health and CMV-seronegative.

In DNA, the CDR3 is TGTGCCATCAGACCCGAAGACAGGACTAATGAAAAACTGTTTTTT. Protein product: CAIRPEDRTNEKLFF. The rearrangement joins TRBV10-3 to TRBJ1-4; perhaps TRBD1 as D (6 bases). Trimming took 6 bases from V and 2 from J, leaving 13 bases between them. The CDR3 is 15 residues long. Per germline, CDR1 ENHRY and CDR2 SYGVKD.